This record concerns one TCR beta chain sequence. Its antigen is unidentified. The data are from a study of a mutant IDH1 vaccine in newly diagnosed glioma. Study as a whole: Investigators started vaccination 4-6 weeks after radiotherapy alone, or with temozolomide cycles. Scheduled at week 35, visit V12 preceded visit V13, held at week 47. Study outcomes and limitations: Vaccination induced immune responses in roughly 93% of patients.

Using immunoSEQ multiplex PCR, the repertoire was profiled, and TCRdb retains in-frame clones only, with some absent. The data hold tens of thousands of clones, with 70% to 85% observed a single time. Time point indicated: week 47, end of study. Doses comprised 300 ug of mutant IDH1 20-mer peptide each, plus topical imiquimod. The TCR sequence derives from a man aged 18 to 30 with glioma. Some clones in this sample may be carry-over from other donors' samples. The starting material was PBMCs, obtained from a glioma patient whose treatment included an IDH1 peptide vaccine.

CDR3 loop: CASSGQGGTEAFF. In DNA form, the CDR3 reads TGTGCCAGCTCGGGACAGGGGGGAACTGAAGCTTTCTTT. The V and J genes are TRBV2 and TRBJ1-1, with TRBD1 matching 11 bases. This CDR3 is built from 13 residues. Germline CDR1 SNHLY, CDR2 FYNNEI. Trimming cost V 8 bases and J 5 bases; bases outside gene matches: 4.